Below are 19 T cell receptor beta chains sequenced from a single sample in a study of early T cells in non-severe SARS-CoV-2 infection. TCRdb reprocessed the 5' RACE reads via MiXCR and lists one record per CDR3 protein. The table lists some 63,000 distinct CDR3 sequences, 13% of them singletons. Sequencing was performed on whole blood. The receptors stem from an adult who was a healthcare worker with PCR-confirmed SARS-CoV-2 infection or an uninfected control (not recorded which).

This clonotype has more than one count but fewer than ten. The rearrangement uses TRBV6-6 and TRBJ1-2, with TRBD1 identical over 7 bases. The CDR3 totals 14 residues. Per germline, CDR1 MNHNY and CDR2 SVGAGI (reference sequence). V gave up 2 bases and J gave up 6 bases; unmatched junction bases: 6. CDR3 region: CASSYIDRVDGYTF. The CDR3 coding sequence is TGTGCCAGCAGTTACATCGACAGGGTTGATGGCTACACCTTC.

There are many counts of this clonotype. This chain uses TRBV4-1 with TRBJ1-1; no clear D. Germline CDR1 reads MGHRA; CDR2 reads YSYEKL. Trimming removed 6 bases at V and 10 bases at J, with 18 bases between. This CDR3 is built from 13 residues. The CDR3 nucleotides are TGCGCCAGCAGTCCTTTAAGCCGGGCTGGAGCTTTCTTT. It yields the protein CASSPLSRAGAFF.

This clonotype was observed many times. V and J are TRBV5-1 and TRBJ2-3; D perhaps matches TRBD1 (6 bases). Trimming left V 0 bases short and J 6 bases short, with 11 bases between. This CDR3 has 14 residues. Germline CDR1 is SGHRS and CDR2 is YFSETQ. This CDR3 is CASSLAQGTDTQYF. In DNA, the CDR3 is TGCGCCAGCAGCTTGGCCCAGGGGACCGATACGCAGTATTTT.

This clonotype appeared many times. V usage is TRBV12-3 or TRBV12-4 and J usage is TRBJ2-7; maybe TRBD1 (6 bases). The CDR3 is made up of 13 amino acids. The V gene lost 2 bases and the J gene lost 3 bases, with 8 bases spanning the gap. The CDR3 region is CASSLRDNYEQYF. The CDR3, as DNA: TGTGCCAGCAGTTTAAGGGACAACTACGAGCAGTACTTC.

This clonotype was picked up many times. The V and J genes are TRBV6-2 or TRBV6-3 and TRBJ1-5; possible D gene TRBD1, 6 bases. This CDR3 spans 14 amino acids. Germline CDR1 reads MNHEY; CDR2 reads SVGEGT. The V gene lost 7 bases and the J gene lost 0 bases, with 10 bases spanning the gap. The CDR3, as DNA: TGTGCCAGCAAGAGGGGGTATAGCAATCAGCCCCAGCATTTT. Amino acids: CASKRGYSNQPQHF.

This clonotype was picked up many times. The chain recombines TRBV12-3 or TRBV12-4 with TRBJ2-1; D is possibly TRBD2 (6 bases). CDR3 length: 15 amino acids. V was shortened by 1 base and J by 6 bases, with 13 bases between the two germline ends. The CDR3: CASSLGTPGGNEQFF. The CDR3 nucleotides are TGTGCCAGCAGTTTAGGGACCCCCGGGGGCAATGAGCAGTTCTTC.

This clonotype was observed at least ten times. The V call is TRBV6-6, the J call TRBJ1-1; D might be TRBD1 (6 bases). The CDR3 is 13 residues long. The V gene lost 8 bases and the J gene lost 0 bases, with 10 bases spanning the gap. From germline, CDR1 is MNHNY and CDR2 SVGAGI (reference sequence). The CDR3 loop is CASSGAVNTEAFF. Written as DNA, the CDR3 is TGTGCCAGCTCAGGGGCGGTGAACACTGAAGCTTTCTTT.

This clonotype appeared many times. The V call is TRBV6-1, the J call TRBJ2-1; no clear D. The CDR3 is 15 residues long. Germline loops: CDR1 MNHNS, CDR2 SASEGT. Deletions cut 2 bases from V and 0 bases from J, with 8 bases between. CDR3 sequence: CASSEKSNSYNEQFF. CDR3 nucleotides: TGTGCCAGCAGTGAAAAGTCCAACTCCTACAATGAGCAGTTCTTC.

The sample holds a few counts of this clonotype. The chain recombines TRBV10-1 with TRBJ2-5, with D perhaps matching TRBD1 or TRBD2 (5 bases each). This CDR3 has 13 residues. The germline V gene encodes CDR1 WNHNN and CDR2 SYGVQD (reference sequence). With 2 bases removed from V and 3 bases from J, the gap between germline ends came to 7 bases. The CDR3 DNA reads TGCGCCAGCAGTGAGGGGACGGAAGAGACCCAGTACTTC. As protein: CASSEGTEETQYF.

Notes on this clonotype: A much more abundant neighbour one base away suggests this may be a read error. CDR3 sequence (DNA): TGTGCCAGCAATGTTCCGGGGGTGGAGACCCAGTACTTC. This encodes CASNVPGVETQYF. The genes are TRBV6-1 and TRBJ2-5; a possible D gene is TRBD2 (6 bases). Trimming removed 7 bases from V and 5 bases from J, with 14 bases in between. CDR3 length equals 13 residues. CDR1 is MNHNS and CDR2 is SASEGT in the germline V gene.

The rearrangement joins TRBV5-1 to TRBJ2-7; 7 positions match TRBD2. After removal of 3 bases from V and 1 base from J, the junction contained 7 bases not matched to a gene. The CDR3 consists of 15 residues. CDR1 and CDR2 from the germline V gene are SGHRS and YFSETQ. The CDR3, as DNA: TGCGCCAGCAGCTCGGGAGGAGGGGTTTCCTACGAGCAGTACTTC. The encoded protein is CASSSGGGVSYEQYF.

This clonotype has ten or more counts. J is TRBJ2-1 and V is TRBV19; TRBD1 matches at 7 bases. The CDR3 loop spans 14 amino acids. V lost 7 bases to trimming and J lost 8 bases; unmatched junction nucleotides: 11. Germline V gene sequence: CDR1 LNHDA, CDR2 SQIVND (reference sequence). For the CDR3, the DNA is TGTGCCAGTACAAACAGGGGTTCTATCGATGAGCAGTTCTTC. It specifies CASTNRGSIDEQFF. Drawing the rest from reference TRBV19 and TRBJ2-1, the complete variable domain is DGGITQSPKYLFRKEGQNVTLSCEQNLNHDAMYWYRQDPGQGLRLIYYSQIVNDFQKGDIAEGYSVSREKKESFPLTVTSAQKNPTAFYLCASTNRGSIDEQFFGPGTRLTVL.

This clonotype was counted ten times or more. CDR3 nucleotides: TGTGCTACGGGGACAGCTACCTACGAGCAGTACTTC. Protein sequence: CATGTATYEQYF. The chain has TRBV19 and TRBJ2-7; 7 positions match TRBD1. Germline V lookup: CDR1 LNHDA, CDR2 SQIVND (reference sequence). There are 12 residues in the CDR3.

This rearrangement joins TRBV9 to TRBJ1-5, with a tentative D call TRBD1 (5 bases). The CDR3 is 14 residues long. Germline V lookup: CDR1 SGDLS, CDR2 YYNGEE. Deletions cut 4 bases from V and 2 bases from J, with 10 bases between. The CDR3 DNA sequence: TGTGCCAGCAGCACATGGGGGGGCAATCAGCCCCAGCATTTT. Its translation is CASSTWGGNQPQHF.

This clonotype was seen repeatedly, ten times or more. This chain's CDR3 is CASSQGPSTDTQYF. In DNA, the CDR3 is TGTGCCAGCAGCCAGGGCCCAAGCACAGATACGCAGTATTTT. The chain couples TRBV3-1 to TRBJ2-3; D gene unclear. The V end was cut by 3 bases, the J end by 0 bases, with 7 bases between. This CDR3 has 14 residues. Germline CDR1 is LGHDT and CDR2 is YNNKEL (reference sequence).

The chain is built from TRBV7-4 and TRBJ2-7, with D possibly matching TRBD1 (5 bases). The length of the CDR3 is 14 residues. Trimming stripped 6 bases from V and 3 bases from J, with 15 bases between. Germline loops: CDR1 SGHVT, CDR2 SQSDAQ. CDR3 nucleotide sequence: TGTGCCAGCAGTCGCCTTTGGGGCCGCTACGAGCAGTACTTC. Encoded protein: CASSRLWGRYEQYF. The entire variable domain, with the rest obtained from reference TRBV7-4 and TRBJ2-7, is as follows: GAGVSQSPRYKVAKRGRDVALRCDSISGHVTLYWYRQTLGQGSEVLTYSQSDAQRDKSGRPSGRFSAERPERSVSTLKIQRTEQGDSAVYLCASSRLWGRYEQYFGPGTRLTVT.

There are many counts of this clonotype. The chain combines TRBV19 with TRBJ1-5; unclear D gene. V was shortened by 8 bases and J by 2 bases, with 16 bases between the two germline ends. Germline-derived CDR1 and CDR2 are LNHDA and SQIVND (reference sequence). This CDR3 has 15 amino acids. The CDR3 nucleotides are TGTGCCAGTGTCGCCCATCAGTTGGGCAATCAGCCCCAGCATTTT. Encoded protein: CASVAHQLGNQPQHF.

This chain links TRBV5-4 with TRBJ1-1; D is undetermined. V was clipped by 1 base and J by 1 base, with 11 bases between them. Germline CDR1 and CDR2: SGHNT and YYREEE (reference sequence). The CDR3 loop spans 15 amino acids. The CDR3 region has the DNA TGTGCCAGCAGCTTGCTGGGGAGGAGGAACACTGAAGCTTTCTTT. It is translated as CASSLLGRRNTEAFF.

This clonotype was seen a handful of times. V usage is TRBV11-2 and J usage is TRBJ2-3; D may be TRBD2 (5 bases). V was shortened by 5 bases and J by 0 bases, with 12 bases between the two germline ends. The CDR3 sequence is 15 residues long. From germline, CDR1 is SGHAT and CDR2 FQNNGV. DNA for the CDR3: TGTGCCAGCAGCCAAGAGGGCGGTAGCACAGATACGCAGTATTTT. Translation: CASSQEGGSTDTQYF.